This TCR beta chain was recovered during a study of blood T cells in healthy people across ages. Extraction of total RNA produced a minimum of 6 micrograms from each sample. This CDR3 contains 16 residues. The germline V gene encodes CDR1 SNHLY and CDR2 FYNNEI. V gave up 7 bases and J gave up 0 bases, with 19 bases separating them. Findings of the study overall: The study found more naive CD4+ cells and higher diversity in long-lived than aged donors.

As for this clonotype: The antigen is not known.

It was with a sample-barcoded 5' primer and a J-beta primer mix that a second PCR of roughly 6 to 12 cycles was run. Tagging of each cDNA molecule was performed by a template-switch adaptor with 12 random nucleotides. One entry per CDR3 protein, called by TCRdb with MiXCR from the 5' RACE reads. The top ten clones hold 3% to 4.5% of a sample with about 570,000 distinct CDR3 sequences, 27% of them seen once. The same specimen was also included in a second study, on T cells of mothers and their children. That source adds: Regardless of relatedness, pairs show thymic selection shaping TCR recombination output in a similar manner.

The rearrangement joins TRBV2 to TRBJ2-7; D might be TRBD1 or TRBD2, each matching 6 bases. Sequencing was performed on blood. This TCR came from a boy under 10 years old in good health. CDR3 region: CASTMMTRGSSYEQYF. In DNA form, the CDR3 reads TGTGCCAGCACCATGATGACTAGGGGGAGCTCCTACGAGCAGTACTTC.